What follows are 3 T cell receptor beta chains derived from one specimen sequenced in a study of blood T cell repertoires in COVID-19. The assay was immunoSEQ multiplex PCR, and TCRdb's table has in-frame clones only and misses some. This table holds around 300,000 clones, 70% to 90% found once. Specimen: PBMCs or T cells enriched from blood (not recorded which). The receptors originated from a woman aged 25-40 years who had recovered from COVID-19.

About this clone: Other DNA sequences of this sample code for an identical CDR3. This chain connects TRBV28 to TRBJ1-1; D remains unclear. Germline V CDR1 and CDR2: MDHEN, SYDVKM. Deletions cut 3 bases from V and 3 bases from J, with 11 bases between. The CDR3 runs 14 residues. CDR3 in amino acids: CASSLGGIDTEAFF. The CDR3 nucleotides are TGTGCCAGCAGTTTGGGAGGGATTGACACTGAAGCTTTCTTT.

The chain carries TRBV6-5 and TRBJ2-5, with 10 bases matching TRBD1. Looked up from germline, CDR1 is MNHEY and CDR2 is SVGAGI. J was trimmed by 5 bases and V by 2 bases; bases with no gene match: 2. This CDR3 spans 14 amino acids. This CDR3 reads CASSYPGQGETQYF. DNA of the CDR3: TGTGCCAGCAGTTACCCGGGACAGGGGGAGACCCAGTACTTC.

The chain links TRBV11-2 to TRBJ1-6; D gene ambiguous. The V gene's germline CDR1 is SGHAT and CDR2 FQNNGV. V was pared by 1 base and J by 1 base, with 5 bases between. This CDR3 is 15 amino acids long. CDR3 bases: TGTGCCAGCAGCTTAGGACATTCCTATAATTCACCCCTCCACTTT. Its translation is CASSLGHSYNSPLHF.